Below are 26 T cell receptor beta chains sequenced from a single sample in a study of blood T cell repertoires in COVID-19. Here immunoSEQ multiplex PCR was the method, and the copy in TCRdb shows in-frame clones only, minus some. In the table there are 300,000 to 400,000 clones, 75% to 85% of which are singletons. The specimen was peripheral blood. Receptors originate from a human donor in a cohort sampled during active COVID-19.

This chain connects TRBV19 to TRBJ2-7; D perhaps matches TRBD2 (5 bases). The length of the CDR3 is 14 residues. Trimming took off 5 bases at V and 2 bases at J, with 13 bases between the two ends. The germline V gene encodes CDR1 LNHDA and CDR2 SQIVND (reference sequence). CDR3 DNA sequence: TGTGCCAGTAGTCCGAGGACTTTTCCCTACGAGCAGTACTTC. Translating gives CASSPRTFPYEQYF.

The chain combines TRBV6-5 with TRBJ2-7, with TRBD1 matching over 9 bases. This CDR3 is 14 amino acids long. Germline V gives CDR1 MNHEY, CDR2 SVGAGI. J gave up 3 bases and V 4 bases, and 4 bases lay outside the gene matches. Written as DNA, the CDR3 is TGTGCCAGCAGTTCCGACAGGGGGTTCTACGAGCAGTACTTC. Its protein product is CASSSDRGFYEQYF.

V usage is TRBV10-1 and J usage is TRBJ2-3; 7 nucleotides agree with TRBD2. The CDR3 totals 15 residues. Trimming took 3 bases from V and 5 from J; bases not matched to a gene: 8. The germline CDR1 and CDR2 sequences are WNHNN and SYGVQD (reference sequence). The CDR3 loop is CASSEGLDVRDTQYF. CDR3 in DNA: TGCGCCAGCAGTGAAGGACTAGACGTTCGAGATACGCAGTATTTT.

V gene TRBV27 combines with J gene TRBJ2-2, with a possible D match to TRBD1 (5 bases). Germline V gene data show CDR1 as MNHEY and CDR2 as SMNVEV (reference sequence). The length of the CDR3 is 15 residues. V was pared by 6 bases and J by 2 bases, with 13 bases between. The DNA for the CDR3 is TGTGCCAGCAGACTGAGGCAGGGAAACACCGGGGAGCTGTTTTTT. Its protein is CASRLRQGNTGELFF.

For the CDR3, the DNA is TGTGCCAGCAGTGCTGGGTGGGGACAGGGCTCCTACGAGCAGTACTTC. Translated: CASSAGWGQGSYEQYF. The rearrangement joins TRBV6-1 to TRBJ2-7, with 9 bases that match TRBD1. This CDR3 is 16 amino acids long. Germline V CDR1 and CDR2: MNHNS, SASEGT. The junction had 7 bases not matched to a gene; V was cut back by 4 bases and J by 0 bases.

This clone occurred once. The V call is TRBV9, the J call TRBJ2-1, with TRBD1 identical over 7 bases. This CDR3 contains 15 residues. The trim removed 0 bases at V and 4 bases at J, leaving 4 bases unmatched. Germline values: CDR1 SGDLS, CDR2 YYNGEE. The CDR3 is CASSVVGTAYNEQFF. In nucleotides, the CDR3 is TGTGCCAGCAGCGTAGTTGGGACAGCTTACAATGAGCAGTTCTTC.

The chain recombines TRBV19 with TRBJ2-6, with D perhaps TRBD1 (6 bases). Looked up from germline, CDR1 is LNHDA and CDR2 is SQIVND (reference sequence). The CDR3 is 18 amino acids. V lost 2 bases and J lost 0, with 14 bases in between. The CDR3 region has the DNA TGTGCCAGTAGTATATCTGGCAGGGGTGTCTCTGGGGCCAACGTCCTGACTTTC. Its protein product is CASSISGRGVSGANVLTF.

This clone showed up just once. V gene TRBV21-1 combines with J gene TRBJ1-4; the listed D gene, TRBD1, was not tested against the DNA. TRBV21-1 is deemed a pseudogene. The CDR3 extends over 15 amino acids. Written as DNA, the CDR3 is TGTGCCAGCAGCAAAGATGAAGGGGTAGATGAAAAACTGTTTTTT. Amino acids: CASSKDEGVDEKLFF.

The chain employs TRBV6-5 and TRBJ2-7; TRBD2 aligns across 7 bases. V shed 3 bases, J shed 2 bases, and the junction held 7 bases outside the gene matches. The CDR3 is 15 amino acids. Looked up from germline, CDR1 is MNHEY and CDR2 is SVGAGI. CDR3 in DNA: TGTGCCAGCAGTTATTCAAGCGGGGCACCCTACGAGCAGTACTTC. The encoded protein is CASSYSSGAPYEQYF.

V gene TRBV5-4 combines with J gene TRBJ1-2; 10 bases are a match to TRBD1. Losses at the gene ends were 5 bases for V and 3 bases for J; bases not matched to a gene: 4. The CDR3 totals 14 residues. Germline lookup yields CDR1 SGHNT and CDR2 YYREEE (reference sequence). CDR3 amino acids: CASRPGQGYYGYTF. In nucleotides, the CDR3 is TGTGCCAGCAGGCCGGGACAGGGGTACTATGGCTACACCTTC.

The CDR3 loop is CASSRGAFSTYEQYF. CDR3 nucleotides: TGTGCCAGCAGTCGCGGGGCTTTCTCAACCTACGAGCAGTACTTC. This chain joins TRBV6-5 and TRBJ2-7; TRBD2 is a possible D gene (6 bases). This CDR3 region has 15 residues. Trimming cost V 5 bases and J 2 bases, with 16 bases left between them. The germline CDR1 and CDR2 sequences are MNHEY and SVGAGI.

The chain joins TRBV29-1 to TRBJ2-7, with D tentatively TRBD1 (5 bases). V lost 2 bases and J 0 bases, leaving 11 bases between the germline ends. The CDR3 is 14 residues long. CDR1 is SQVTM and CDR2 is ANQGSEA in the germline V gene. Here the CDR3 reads CSVENGHPSYEQYF. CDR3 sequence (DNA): TGCAGCGTTGAAAATGGACACCCCTCCTACGAGCAGTACTTC.

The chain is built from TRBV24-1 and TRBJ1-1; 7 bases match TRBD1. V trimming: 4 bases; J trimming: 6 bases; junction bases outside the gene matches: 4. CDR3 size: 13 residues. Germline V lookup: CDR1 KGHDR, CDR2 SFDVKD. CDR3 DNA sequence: TGTGCCACCAGTGAACAGGGGTTGGCTGAAGCTTTCTTT. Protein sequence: CATSEQGLAEAFF.

CDR3 loop: CASGDTGPYNEQFF. The CDR3 DNA reads as TGTGCCAGCGGGGACACCGGACCCTACAATGAGCAGTTCTTC. V is TRBV27 and J is TRBJ2-1; possibly TRBD1 for D (6 bases). The V and J ends lost 8 bases and 2 bases respectively, with 13 bases between them. This CDR3 is built from 14 residues. Germline V lookup: CDR1 MNHEY, CDR2 SMNVEV (reference sequence).

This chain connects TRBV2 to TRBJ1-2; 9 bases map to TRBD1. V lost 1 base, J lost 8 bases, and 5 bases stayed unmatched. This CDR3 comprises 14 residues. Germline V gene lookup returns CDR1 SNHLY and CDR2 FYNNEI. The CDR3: CASSEERQGGGYTF. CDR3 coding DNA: TGTGCCAGCAGTGAAGAAAGACAGGGGGGCGGCTACACCTTC.

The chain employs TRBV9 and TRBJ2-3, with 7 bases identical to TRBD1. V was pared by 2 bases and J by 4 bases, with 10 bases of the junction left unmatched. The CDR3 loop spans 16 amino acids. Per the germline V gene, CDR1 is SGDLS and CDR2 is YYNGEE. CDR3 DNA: TGTGCCAGCAGCGTGAGGACAGGATCAGGTGCAGATACGCAGTATTTT. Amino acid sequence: CASSVRTGSGADTQYF.

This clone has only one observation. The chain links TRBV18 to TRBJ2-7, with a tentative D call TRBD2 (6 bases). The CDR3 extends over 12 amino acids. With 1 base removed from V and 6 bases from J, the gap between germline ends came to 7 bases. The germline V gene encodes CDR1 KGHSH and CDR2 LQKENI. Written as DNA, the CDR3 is TGTGCCAGCTCACCACAGGGACTCGAGCAGTACTTC. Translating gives CASSPQGLEQYF.

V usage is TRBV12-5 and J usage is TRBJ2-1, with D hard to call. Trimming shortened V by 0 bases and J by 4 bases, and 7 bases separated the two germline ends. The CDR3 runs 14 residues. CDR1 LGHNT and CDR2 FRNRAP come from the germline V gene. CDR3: CASGLVGSYNEQFF. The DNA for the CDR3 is TGTGCTAGTGGTTTGGTTGGCAGTTACAATGAGCAGTTCTTC.

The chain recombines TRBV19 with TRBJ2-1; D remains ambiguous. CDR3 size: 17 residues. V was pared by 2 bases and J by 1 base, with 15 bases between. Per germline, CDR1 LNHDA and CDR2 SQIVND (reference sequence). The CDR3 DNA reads TGTGCCAGTAGTATACTCGGAGTTTCTTTTTCCTACAATGAGCAGTTCTTC. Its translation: CASSILGVSFSYNEQFF. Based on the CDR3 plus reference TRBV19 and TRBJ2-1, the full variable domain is DGGITQSPKYLFRKEGQNVTLSCEQNLNHDAMYWYRQDPGQGLRLIYYSQIVNDFQKGDIAEGYSVSREKKESFPLTVTSAQKNPTAFYLCASSILGVSFSYNEQFFGPGTRLTVL.

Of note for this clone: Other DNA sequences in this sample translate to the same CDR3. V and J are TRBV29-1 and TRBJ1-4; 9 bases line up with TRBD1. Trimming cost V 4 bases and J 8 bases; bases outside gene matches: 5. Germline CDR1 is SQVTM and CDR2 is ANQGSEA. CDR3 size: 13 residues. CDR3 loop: CSVAGQGFEKLFF. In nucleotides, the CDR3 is TGCAGCGTTGCGGGACAGGGCTTCGAAAAACTGTTTTTT.

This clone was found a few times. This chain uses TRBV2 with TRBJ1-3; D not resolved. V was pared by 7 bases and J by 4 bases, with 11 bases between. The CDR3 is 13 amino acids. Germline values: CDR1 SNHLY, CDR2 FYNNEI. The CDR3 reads CASKRRTGNTIYF. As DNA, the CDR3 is TGTGCCAGCAAACGGAGAACAGGAAACACCATATATTTT. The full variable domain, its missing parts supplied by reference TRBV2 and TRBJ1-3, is EPEVTQTPSHQVTQMGQEVILRCVPISNHLYFYWYRQILGQKVEFLVSFYNNEISEKSEIFDDQFSVERPDGSNFTLKIRSTKLEDSAMYFCASKRRTGNTIYFGEGSWLTVV.

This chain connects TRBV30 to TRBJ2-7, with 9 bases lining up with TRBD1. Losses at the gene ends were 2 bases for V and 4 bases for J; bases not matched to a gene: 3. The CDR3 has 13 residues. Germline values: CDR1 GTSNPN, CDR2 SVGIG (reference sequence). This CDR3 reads CAWSSDRGYEQYF. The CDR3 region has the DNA TGTGCCTGGAGTTCCGACAGGGGGTACGAGCAGTACTTC. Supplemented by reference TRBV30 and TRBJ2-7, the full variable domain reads SQTIHQWPATLVQPVGSPLSLECTVEGTSNPNLYWYRQAAGRGLQLLFYSVGIGQISSEVPQNLSASRPQDRQFILSSKKLLLSDSGFYLCAWSSDRGYEQYFGPGTRLTVT.

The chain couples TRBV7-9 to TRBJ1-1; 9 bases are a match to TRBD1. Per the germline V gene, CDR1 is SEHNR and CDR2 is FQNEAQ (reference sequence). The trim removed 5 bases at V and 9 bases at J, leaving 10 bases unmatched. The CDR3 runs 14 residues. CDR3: CASSPRTGDGKAFF. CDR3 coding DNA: TGTGCCAGCAGCCCGAGGACAGGGGATGGGAAAGCTTTCTTT.

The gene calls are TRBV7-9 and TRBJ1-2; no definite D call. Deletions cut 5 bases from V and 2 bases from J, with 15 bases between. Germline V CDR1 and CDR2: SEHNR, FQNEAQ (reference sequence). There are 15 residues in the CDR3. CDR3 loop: CASSRGLLGNYGYTF. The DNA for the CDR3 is TGTGCCAGCAGCCGAGGTCTACTAGGGAACTATGGCTACACCTTC.

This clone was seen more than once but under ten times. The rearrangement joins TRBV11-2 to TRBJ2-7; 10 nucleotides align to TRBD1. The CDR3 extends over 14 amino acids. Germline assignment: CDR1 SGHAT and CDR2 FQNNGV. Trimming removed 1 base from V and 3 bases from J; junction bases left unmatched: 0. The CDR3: CASSLGTGGYEQYF. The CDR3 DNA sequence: TGTGCCAGCAGCTTAGGGACAGGGGGCTACGAGCAGTACTTC.

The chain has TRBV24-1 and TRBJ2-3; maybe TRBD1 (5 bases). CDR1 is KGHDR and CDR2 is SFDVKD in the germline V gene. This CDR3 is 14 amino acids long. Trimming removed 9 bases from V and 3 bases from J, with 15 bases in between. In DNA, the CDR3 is TGTGCCACCTCTCGCGAGGACATAACAGATACGCAGTATTTT. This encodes CATSREDITDTQYF.